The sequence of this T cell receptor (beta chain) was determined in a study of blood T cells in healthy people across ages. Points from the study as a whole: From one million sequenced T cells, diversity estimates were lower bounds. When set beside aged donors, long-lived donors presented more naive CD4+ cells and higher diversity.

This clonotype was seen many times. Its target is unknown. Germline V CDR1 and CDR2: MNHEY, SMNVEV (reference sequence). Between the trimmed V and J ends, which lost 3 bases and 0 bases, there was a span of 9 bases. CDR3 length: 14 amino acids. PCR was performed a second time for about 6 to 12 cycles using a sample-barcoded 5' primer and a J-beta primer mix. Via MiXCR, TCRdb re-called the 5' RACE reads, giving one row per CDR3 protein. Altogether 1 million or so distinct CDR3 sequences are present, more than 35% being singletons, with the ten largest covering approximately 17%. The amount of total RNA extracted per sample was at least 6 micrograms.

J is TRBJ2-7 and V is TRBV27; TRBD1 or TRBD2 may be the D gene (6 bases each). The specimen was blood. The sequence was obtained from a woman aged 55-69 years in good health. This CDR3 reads CASSFGGLSYEQYF. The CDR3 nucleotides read TGTGCCAGCAGTTTTGGGGGGCTCTCCTACGAGCAGTACTTC.